This TCR beta chain derives from a study of T cells after yellow fever vaccination. The CDR3 length is 16 residues. Trimming removed 6 bases from V and 7 bases from J; junction bases left unmatched: 16. The germline V gene encodes CDR1 DFQATT and CDR2 SNEGSKA (reference sequence). This clonotype was observed a handful of times. What it binds is unknown. General study findings and limits: Relatively few clonotypes were ones that appeared in both CD4 and CD8 compartments. Sorted repertoires could include abundant contaminating clonotypes from bulk cells.

Making TCR cDNA involved 5'RACE template switching, which added UMIs and a universal primer site. TCRdb reanalysed the 5' RACE reads using MiXCR and keeps one entry per CDR3 protein. This sample has about 320,000 distinct CDR3 sequences, with under 15% found just once. The chain links TRBV20-1 to TRBJ2-1; 9 positions match TRBD2. The sequenced sample was CD4+ T cells sorted from PBMCs, obtained 15 days after the yellow fever booster vaccination. This TCR was sampled from a man between 18 and 29 years old who received the YFV17D yellow fever vaccine. The CDR3, as DNA: TGCAGTGCGCTTTCAATAGCGGGGGCCTTATTAAATGAGCAGTTCTTC. It translates to CSALSIAGALLNEQFF.